Shown below are 11 T cell receptor beta chains from a single sample sequenced in a study of T cells after somatic rescue of genetic block. The data were produced by immunoSEQ multiplex PCR, yet TCRdb's version contains in-frame clones alone and is incomplete. The sample includes 9,500 to 15,000 clones, about 69% of them seen just once. The material sequenced was peripheral blood mononuclear cells (PBMCs). These TCRs come from a boy younger than 18.

This clone was counted between two and nine times. The chain couples TRBV6-5 to TRBJ1-1; D is unresolved. Trimming took 0 bases from V and 8 from J, leaving 4 bases between them. CDR1 MNHEY and CDR2 SVGAGI come from the germline V gene. This CDR3 has 11 residues. CDR3 DNA: TGTGCCAGCAGTTACTCAGGGGAAGCTTTCTTT. Protein sequence: CASSYSGEAFF.

The chain has TRBV25-1 and TRBJ2-3, with a weak D call TRBD2 (6 bases). The ends were cut back, 8 bases at V and 6 bases at J, with 18 bases in the middle. CDR3 length equals 14 residues. Germline V gene lookup returns CDR1 MGHDK and CDR2 SYGVNS. The CDR3 sequence: CASARRVGGDTQYF. In DNA form, the CDR3 reads TGTGCCAGCGCTCGGCGGGTTGGAGGGGATACGCAGTATTTT.

This chain uses TRBV9 with TRBJ2-7; 9 nucleotides align to TRBD2. The CDR3 runs 15 residues. V shed 0 bases, J shed 8 bases, and the junction held 9 bases outside the gene matches. Germline CDR1 is SGDLS and CDR2 is YYNGEE. CDR3 DNA: TGTGCCAGCAGCGTAGGGAATGCGGGGGGGCCCAAGCAGTACTTC. Translated, it gives CASSVGNAGGPKQYF.

The gene calls are TRBV6-4 and TRBJ1-2; D might be TRBD1 (5 bases). Looked up from germline, CDR1 is MRHNA and CDR2 is SNTAGT. Trimming took off 3 bases at V and 2 bases at J, with 10 bases between the two ends. This CDR3 has 14 residues. The CDR3 region has the DNA TGTGCCAGCAGTGAGAACGGGGCGAACTATGGCTACACCTTC. As protein: CASSENGANYGYTF.

This clone was seen a single time. V and J are TRBV19 and TRBJ1-1; D is uncertain. Germline CDR1 is LNHDA and CDR2 is SQIVND (reference sequence). The V end was cut by 3 bases, the J end by 0 bases, with 8 bases between. There are 14 residues in the CDR3. The DNA of the CDR3 is TGTGCCAGTAGTATCGGCAGGTTGAACACTGAAGCTTTCTTT. Its translation is CASSIGRLNTEAFF.

Here the CDR3 reads CASSVGLLSGNTIYF. The CDR3 region has the DNA TGTGCCAGCAGTGTTGGACTTCTCTCTGGAAACACCATATATTTT. This sequence joins TRBV6-1 and TRBJ1-3; D not resolved. Between the trimmed V and J ends, which lost 4 bases and 0 bases, there was a span of 10 bases. Germline lookup yields CDR1 MNHNS and CDR2 SASEGT. The CDR3 spans 15 residues.

In its sample, this clone was seen a few times. This chain links TRBV5-1 with TRBJ2-7, with 16 bases lining up with TRBD2. Germline trimming cut 3 bases from V and 3 bases from J; bases unmatched to any gene: 12. Germline V CDR1 and CDR2: SGHRS, YFSETQ. This CDR3 has 19 amino acids. CDR3 DNA sequence: TGCGCCAGCAGCTCGGGACTAGCGGGAGGGCCGGGTACTTACTACGAGCAGTACTTC. This translates into CASSSGLAGGPGTYYEQYF.

The V and J genes are TRBV11-2 and TRBJ1-1, with TRBD1 matching over 9 bases. This CDR3 spans 16 amino acids. With 5 bases clipped from V and 5 bases from J, the junction kept 12 bases outside the gene matches. The germline CDR1 and CDR2 sequences are SGHAT and FQNNGV. The CDR3 region has the DNA TGTGCCAGCAGCCCGCTTGGGGGACAGGGAAGGACTGAAGCTTTCTTT. Its translation is CASSPLGGQGRTEAFF.

The J gene is TRBJ2-7, the V gene TRBV6-1; a weak D match, TRBD1 (6 bases). Germline V gene data show CDR1 as MNHNS and CDR2 as SASEGT. This CDR3 is built from 15 residues. V was trimmed by 2 bases and J by 2 bases, leaving 13 bases between them. CDR3 region: CASSELSGATYEQYF. As DNA, the CDR3 is TGTGCCAGCAGTGAACTGTCAGGGGCTACCTACGAGCAGTACTTC.

The chain couples TRBV28 to TRBJ1-1, with unresolved D. Germline values: CDR1 MDHEN, CDR2 SYDVKM. V was clipped by 3 bases and J by 0 bases, with 11 bases between them. The CDR3 extends over 15 amino acids. This chain's CDR3 is CASSFTWPLNTEAFF. The CDR3 region has the DNA TGTGCCAGCAGTTTCACGTGGCCATTGAACACTGAAGCTTTCTTT.

The rearrangement uses TRBV9 and TRBJ1-1, with 10 bases lining up with TRBD1. Germline CDR1 is SGDLS and CDR2 is YYNGEE. This CDR3 has 12 residues. Trimming at V came to 0 bases and at J to 11 bases, leaving 1 base not matched to a gene. The CDR3 DNA is TGTGCCAGCAGCGTAGGACAGGGGGCCGCTTTCTTT. It codes for CASSVGQGAAFF.